This record covers a single T cell receptor beta chain. Its binding antigen is unknown. One base away there is no much larger clone; base qualities are not given. TCRbeta CDR3 regions were amplified from genomic DNA by means of the immunoSEQ Assay, a bias-controlled multiplex PCR. The original methods were these. Within the assay, amplification of reference gene primers was used to estimate how many nucleated cells each sample contained. To quantify the absolute abundance of each unique TCRbeta CDR3 rearrangement, sequence reads were collapsed and filtered. For each sample, productive Simpson clonality was calculated as the square root of Simpson's diversity index over productive rearrangements. The immuneACCESS repertoire file appears here via TCRdb, limited to in-frame rearrangements. These files lack a portion of the clones; in checked studies, under half of the deficit traces to unresolved V genes, and the cause of the others is not known. The V and J calls and clone size were taken over from that table, and D and trimming were inferred from the DNA. The sample table shows over 100,000 clones, and about four fifths are seen once. Of the sample, roughly 3.9% is held by the ten largest clones.

These data come from a study of blood T cell repertoires in COVID-19 (dated by TCRdb to 2020 to 2022). For context, the study as a whole: Samples from collaborators originated in the United States, Italy and Spain and spanned both the acute and convalescent phases of COVID-19. The material from the prospective study consisted of cDNA or gDNA derived from T cells, B-cell-depleted T cells, or PBMCs. The dataset comprised deeply sampled blood TCRbeta repertoires from subjects exposed to, actively infected with, or recovered from COVID-19. The repertoires were released in a freely available public database meant as a resource for research on the immune response to SARS-CoV-2. Samples were obtained from the ongoing ImmuneRACE study (first 160 participants) and from about 1,300 subjects provided by 6 global collaborators. The sample metadata nearly always contained a de-identified subject ID, COVID-19 status, age in years and sex. HLA class I and class II types, where available, came from metadata supplied by the sample provider rather than from assay-based typing.

Here is what the overall study found, with its caveats: The quantity of clinical and demographic metadata differed by source and by participant and was supplied without curation.

Participants in the prospective study were enrolled through a virtual design, were aged roughly 18 to 95 years, and lived in approximately 25 United States geographic areas. To assign participants to cohorts, the prospective study relied on clinical history that participants themselves reported in a screening survey and a study questionnaire. ImmuneRACE Cohort 3 recovered participants were defined by two consecutive negative NP/OP PCR tests, healthcare professional clearance, or symptom resolution. In the prospective study, whole blood, serum and a nasopharyngeal or oropharyngeal swab were collected from each participant by mobile phlebotomists. Over an approximately 2-month period, participants in the prospective study had the option of providing additional blood draws and questionnaires. Blood samples from the prospective study were shipped frozen or at room temperature prior to DNA extraction.

CDR1 SEHNR and CDR2 FQNEAQ are derived from the germline V gene (reference sequence). From cysteine to phenylalanine, the CDR3 is 15 amino acids long. This entry keeps only the CDR3 DNA: 45 bases, framed from base 1. Trimming at the junction amounts to 0 bases on V and 1 base on J, and the germline ends lie 9 bases apart. This TCR was recovered from a woman under 40 who had recovered from COVID-19. The sample comprised PBMCs or T cells enriched from blood (not recorded which). The rearrangement joined TRBV7-9 to TRBJ1-2, with TRBD1 as a weak D call on 6 bases. This receptor carries the CDR3 CASSLAGAVNYGYTF. Here is the DNA: TGTGCCAGCAGCTTAGCGGGGGCAGTTAACTATGGCTACACCTTC. Reference TRBV7-9 and TRBJ1-2 genes cover what lies past the CDR3, so the full variable domain is DTGVSQNPRHKITKRGQNVTFRCDPISEHNRLYWYRQTLGQGPEFLTYFQNEAQLEKSRLLSDRFSAERPKGSFSTLEIQRTEQGDSAMYLCASSLAGAVNYGYTFGSGTRLTVV.